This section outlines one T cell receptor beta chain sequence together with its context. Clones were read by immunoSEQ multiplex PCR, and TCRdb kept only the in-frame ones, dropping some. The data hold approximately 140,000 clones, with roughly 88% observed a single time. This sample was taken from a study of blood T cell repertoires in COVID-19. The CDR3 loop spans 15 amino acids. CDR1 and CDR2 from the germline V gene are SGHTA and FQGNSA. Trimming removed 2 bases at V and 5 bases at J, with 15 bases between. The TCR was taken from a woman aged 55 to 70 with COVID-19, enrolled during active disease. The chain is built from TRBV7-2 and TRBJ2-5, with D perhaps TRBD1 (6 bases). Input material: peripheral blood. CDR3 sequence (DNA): TGTGCCAGCAGCTTAATGGGCCCTCAGGGGGAGACCCAGTACTTC. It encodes CASSLMGPQGETQYF. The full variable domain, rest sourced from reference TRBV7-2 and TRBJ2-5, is GAGVSQSPSNKVTEKGKDVELRCDPISGHTALYWYRQSLGQGLEFLIYFQGNSAPDKSGLPSDRFSAERTGGSVSTLTIQRTQQEDSAVYLCASSLMGPQGETQYFGPGTRLLVL.